Below, 7 T cell receptor beta chains from the same sample are listed, as sequenced in a study of response to subunit inactivated influenza vaccine. TCRdb reanalysed the RT-PCR reads using MiXCR and keeps one entry per CDR3 protein. The sample lists about 500,000 distinct CDR3 sequences; 16% were seen once. The sample in question was CD4+ T cells sorted from PBMCs, obtained roughly 24 months after vaccination. These receptors were obtained from a man in his fifties or sixties who received an inactivated influenza vaccine.

Concerning this clonotype: A read error may produce the germline difference seen at one junction end. V and J are TRBV12-3 or TRBV12-4 and TRBJ2-7; no reliable D call. CDR3 size: 15 residues. CDR3 DNA sequence: TGTGCCAGCAGCTTAGGCGTCGGCAGTGCCTACGAGCAGTACTTC. It yields the protein CASSLGVGSAYEQYF.

In its sample, this clonotype was seen a few times. V and J are TRBV13 and TRBJ1-4; D is perhaps TRBD1 (5 bases). V was pared by 3 bases and J by 6 bases, with 14 bases between. CDR1 PRHDT and CDR2 FYEKMQ come from the germline V gene (reference sequence). The CDR3 loop spans 15 amino acids. CDR3 bases: TGTGCCAGCAGCTTCACGGGGCCGGGAGATGAAAAACTGTTTTTT. Translated, it gives CASSFTGPGDEKLFF.

This clonotype was seen a handful of times. V gene TRBV10-3 combines with J gene TRBJ2-5; D gene unclear. This CDR3 is 14 amino acids long. V was shortened by 6 bases and J by 4 bases, with 15 bases between the two germline ends. Germline V gene sequence: CDR1 ENHRY, CDR2 SYGVKD. DNA for the CDR3: TGTGCCATCAGGGGCGGCGGTTCTGGAGAGACCCAGTACTTC. This encodes CAIRGGGSGETQYF.

This clonotype has more than one count but fewer than ten. The chain combines TRBV5-1 with TRBJ1-1; D not certain. Between the trimmed V and J ends, which lost 4 bases and 5 bases, there was a span of 15 bases. CDR1 is SGHRS and CDR2 is YFSETQ in the germline V gene. CDR3 length: 14 amino acids. DNA of the CDR3: TGCGCCAGCAGCACTGTGGGAAGTGGAACTGAAGCTTTCTTT. Translated: CASSTVGSGTEAFF.

There are a few counts of this clonotype. The rearrangement links TRBV6-2 or TRBV6-3 to TRBJ2-7; TRBD2 matches at 12 bases. V shed 0 bases and J 3 bases; nucleotides not matched to a gene: 9. Per the germline V gene, CDR1 is MNHEY and CDR2 is SVGEGT. This CDR3 region has 18 residues. This CDR3 is CASSYSLAGGRIDYEQYF. The CDR3, as DNA: TGTGCCAGCAGTTACTCACTAGCGGGGGGCCGTATCGACTACGAGCAGTACTTC.

There are a few counts of this clonotype. The CDR3 loop reads CASSQDLGAYEQYF. The CDR3 DNA reads TGCGCCAGCAGCCAAGATTTGGGGGCTTACGAGCAGTACTTC. The rearrangement joins TRBV4-3 to TRBJ2-7; a weak D match, TRBD1 (6 bases). The CDR3 has 14 residues. Per germline, CDR1 LGHNA and CDR2 YSLEER. V was shortened by 0 bases and J by 4 bases, with 10 bases between the two germline ends.

In its sample, this clonotype was seen a few times. The chain links TRBV6-2 or TRBV6-3 to TRBJ2-5; no definite D call. Germline V gene sequence: CDR1 MNHEY, CDR2 SVGEGT. The CDR3 spans 14 residues. V gave up 3 bases and J gave up 2 bases, with 10 bases separating them. CDR3 sequence: CASSYHGSQETQYF. In nucleotides, the CDR3 is TGTGCCAGCAGTTATCATGGCTCGCAAGAGACCCAGTACTTC.